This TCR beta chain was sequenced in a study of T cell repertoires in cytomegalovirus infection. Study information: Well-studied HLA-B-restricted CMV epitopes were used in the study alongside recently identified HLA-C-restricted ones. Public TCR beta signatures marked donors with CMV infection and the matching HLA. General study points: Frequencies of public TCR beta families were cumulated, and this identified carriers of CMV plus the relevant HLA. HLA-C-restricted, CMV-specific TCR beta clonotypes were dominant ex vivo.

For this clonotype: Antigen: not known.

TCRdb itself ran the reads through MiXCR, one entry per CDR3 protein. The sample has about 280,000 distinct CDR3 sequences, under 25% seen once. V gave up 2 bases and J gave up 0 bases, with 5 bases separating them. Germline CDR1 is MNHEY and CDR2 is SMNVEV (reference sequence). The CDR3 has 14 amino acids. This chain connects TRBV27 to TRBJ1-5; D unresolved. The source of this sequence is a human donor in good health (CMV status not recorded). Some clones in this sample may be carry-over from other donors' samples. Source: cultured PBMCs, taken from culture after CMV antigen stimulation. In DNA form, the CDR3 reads TGTGCCAGCAGTTTAGCGACTAGCAATCAGCCCCAGCATTTT. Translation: CASSLATSNQPQHF.